The 25 T cell receptor beta chains below come from one sample, sequenced in a study of T cells after yellow fever vaccination. TCRdb reanalysed the 5' RACE reads using MiXCR and keeps one entry per CDR3 protein. The profile shows 150,000 to 200,000 distinct CDR3 sequences, around 8.5% of them singletons. The sample consisted of CD8+ T cells sorted from PBMCs, taken 45 days after the yellow fever booster vaccination. Receptor source: a young man who received the YFV17D yellow fever vaccine.

The chain combines TRBV12-3 or TRBV12-4 with TRBJ2-1, with 7 nucleotides matching TRBD2. With V trimmed by 6 bases and J by 6 bases, 5 bases remained unmatched. CDR3 size: 13 residues. The CDR3 protein is CASSHASGNEQFF. In DNA, the CDR3 is TGTGCCAGCAGCCACGCTAGCGGCAATGAGCAGTTCTTC.

J is TRBJ2-1 and V is TRBV7-9, with D perhaps assigned TRBD1 or TRBD2 (5 bases each). V lost 5 bases, J lost 7 bases, and 21 bases lay in between. Germline V gene sequence: CDR1 SEHNR, CDR2 FQNEAQ (reference sequence). This CDR3 spans 16 amino acids. CDR3: CASSGPGTRARNEQFF. Here the CDR3 DNA reads TGTGCCAGCAGCGGACCCGGGACGCGGGCCAGAAATGAGCAGTTCTTC.

This clonotype was recorded a few times. This chain joins TRBV5-1 and TRBJ2-2, with 9 nucleotides matching TRBD2. V trimming: 7 bases; J trimming: 1 base; junction bases outside the gene matches: 8. The CDR3 is 16 residues long. Germline CDR1 reads SGHRS; CDR2 reads YFSETQ. The CDR3 is CASSFFSGGNTGELFF. The CDR3 nucleotides are TGCGCCAGCTCCTTTTTTAGCGGGGGGAACACCGGGGAGCTGTTTTTT.

This clonotype was counted only a few times. The chain couples TRBV27 to TRBJ1-2; maybe TRBD1 (5 bases). This CDR3 contains 14 residues. Germline V lookup: CDR1 MNHEY, CDR2 SMNVEV (reference sequence). V was pared by 6 bases and J by 7 bases, with 18 bases between. The CDR3 DNA sequence: TGTGCCAGCAGGCTAACGGGGACGGCCTCTGGCTACACCTTC. It specifies CASRLTGTASGYTF.

In its sample, this clonotype was seen a few times. This chain joins TRBV12-3 or TRBV12-4 and TRBJ2-1; 10 nucleotides agree with TRBD2. The CDR3 contains 15 residues. Germline trimming cut 5 bases from V and 9 bases from J; bases unmatched to any gene: 10. The CDR3 loop is CASSQTSGPPAEQFF. The CDR3 DNA follows: TGTGCCAGCAGTCAGACTAGCGGGCCCCCCGCTGAGCAGTTCTTC.

There are a few counts of this clonotype. The chain carries TRBV4-3 and TRBJ1-1; no clear D. From germline, CDR1 is LGHNA and CDR2 YSLEER. The CDR3 has 15 residues. With 1 base removed from V and 7 bases from J, the gap between germline ends came to 16 bases. The CDR3 sequence: CASSQATQVGLEAFF. The DNA for the CDR3 is TGCGCCAGCAGCCAAGCTACCCAAGTGGGCCTTGAAGCTTTCTTT.

This clonotype has just a few counts. The chain uses TRBV2 and TRBJ1-5, with D uncertain. The CDR3 runs 14 residues. Germline assignment: CDR1 SNHLY and CDR2 FYNNEI. Trimming took off 1 base at V and 1 base at J, with 5 bases between the two ends. The CDR3 DNA is TGTGCCAGCAGTGAAGGCAAAAGCAATCAGCCCCAGCATTTT. Translating it yields CASSEGKSNQPQHF.

This clonotype was seen repeatedly, ten times or more. The V and J genes are TRBV6-2 or TRBV6-3 and TRBJ2-3, with D possibly being TRBD1 (5 bases). Germline V gene lookup returns CDR1 MNHEY and CDR2 SVGEGT. The V end was cut by 2 bases, the J end by 5 bases, with 5 bases between. The CDR3 extends over 12 amino acids. The CDR3, as DNA: TGTGCCAGCAGTTACAGGGGAGATACGCAGTATTTT. Its translation: CASSYRGDTQYF.

The chain carries TRBV4-1 and TRBJ2-1; D call uncertain. The germline V and J ends were trimmed by 2 bases and 5 bases, with 7 bases remaining between them. The CDR3 is 13 amino acids. Germline loops: CDR1 MGHRA, CDR2 YSYEKL. The CDR3 nucleotides read TGCGCCAGCAGCCAAAAAATTGACAATGAGCAGTTCTTC. Its protein is CASSQKIDNEQFF.

This clonotype has more than one count but fewer than ten. The V gene is TRBV25-1, the J gene TRBJ1-2; tentative D call: TRBD1 (5 bases). The CDR3 has 13 amino acids. Germline V CDR1 and CDR2: MGHDK, SYGVNS. V lost 4 bases, J lost 1 base, and 7 bases lay in between. Here the CDR3 reads CASSVGVNYGYTF. In DNA form, the CDR3 reads TGTGCCAGCAGTGTGGGGGTTAACTATGGCTACACCTTC.

This clonotype has a handful of counts. This chain links TRBV2 with TRBJ2-1, with TRBD1 identical over 12 bases. Germline V gene sequence: CDR1 SNHLY, CDR2 FYNNEI. Trimming took 6 bases from V and 8 from J; bases not matched to a gene: 8. The CDR3 contains 15 residues. The CDR3 DNA reads TGTGCCAGCAGGGGACAGGGGGCGCCGGCCGATGAGCAGTTCTTC. Its protein product is CASRGQGAPADEQFF. Looking up the rest from reference TRBV2 and TRBJ2-1 gives the full variable domain: EPEVTQTPSHQVTQMGQEVILRCVPISNHLYFYWYRQILGQKVEFLVSFYNNEISEKSEIFDDQFSVERPDGSNFTLKIRSTKLEDSAMYFCASRGQGAPADEQFFGPGTRLTVL.

This clonotype has just a few counts. The V call is TRBV5-1, the J call TRBJ1-2; D possibly corresponds to TRBD1 (5 bases). Trimming pared 4 bases from V and 6 bases from J, leaving 13 bases between. The CDR3 runs to 13 residues. The germline V gene encodes CDR1 SGHRS and CDR2 YFSETQ. The chain's CDR3 is CASSRGTADGYTF. CDR3 DNA sequence: TGCGCCAGCAGCCGAGGGACCGCTGATGGCTACACCTTC.

This clonotype was observed a handful of times. The gene calls are TRBV7-9 and TRBJ2-5; 8 bases align to TRBD2. The ends lost 4 bases at V and 0 bases at J; junction bases unmatched: 10. From germline, CDR1 is SEHNR and CDR2 FQNEAQ (reference sequence). The CDR3 is made up of 17 amino acids. The CDR3 here is CASSSRVSGEYQETQYF. In nucleotides, the CDR3 is TGTGCCAGCAGCTCCCGGGTTAGCGGGGAGTACCAAGAGACCCAGTACTTC.

This clonotype was observed a handful of times. The chain carries TRBV10-3 and TRBJ1-1; 8 bases fit TRBD1. CDR1 and CDR2 (germline): ENHRY, SYGVKD. V shed 7 bases, J shed 7 bases, and the junction held 11 bases outside the gene matches. The CDR3 spans 14 residues. The CDR3, as DNA: TGTGCCATCATTTTGACAGGGGATAGGAGTGAAGCTTTCTTT. Amino acids: CAIILTGDRSEAFF.

The chain combines TRBV2 with TRBJ2-7, with 11 bases fitting TRBD2. Trimming cost V 7 bases and J 4 bases; bases outside gene matches: 6. This CDR3 has 14 residues. Germline V gene data show CDR1 as SNHLY and CDR2 as FYNNEI. CDR3 protein: CASNPTSGAYEQYV. The CDR3 bases are TGTGCCAGCAATCCGACTAGCGGGGCGTACGAGCAGTACGTC.

In its sample, this clonotype was seen a few times. The CDR3, as DNA: TGTGCCAGCAGTCTGGGGGGGCGGAGCACAGATACGCAGTATTTT. Its translation: CASSLGGRSTDTQYF. V usage is TRBV12-3 or TRBV12-4 and J usage is TRBJ2-3, with D possibly being TRBD2 (7 bases). Trimming took off 5 bases at V and 0 bases at J, with 12 bases between the two ends. CDR3 length equals 15 residues.

CDR3 DNA sequence: TGTGCCAGCAGCCAAGATGGGCTCAGGGCCACGGGCACAGATACGCAGTATTTT. Protein product: CASSQDGLRATGTDTQYF. This chain uses TRBV4-2 with TRBJ2-3; tentatively, D is TRBD1 (5 bases). Trimming took off 0 bases at V and 1 base at J, with 17 bases between the two ends. CDR3 length equals 18 residues. In germline, CDR1 is LGHNA, CDR2 YNFKEQ.

This chain uses TRBV6-2 or TRBV6-3 with TRBJ2-7; D possibly corresponds to TRBD1 (5 bases). With 8 bases removed from V and 7 bases from J, the gap between germline ends came to 18 bases. The CDR3 runs 13 residues. Germline V CDR1 and CDR2: MNHEY, SVGEGT. The CDR3 region is CASSISRVGEQYF. The CDR3 region has the DNA TGTGCCAGCTCGATAAGCAGGGTCGGAGAGCAGTACTTC.

J is TRBJ2-2 and V is TRBV6-2 or TRBV6-3, with unresolved D. Trimming took 7 bases from V and 1 from J, leaving 7 bases between them. Germline V gives CDR1 MNHEY, CDR2 SVGEGT. The CDR3 has 13 amino acids. The DNA of the CDR3 is TGTGCCAGCATTGTGAAGAACACCGGGGAGCTGTTTTTT. This codes for CASIVKNTGELFF.

This clonotype was seen a handful of times. The rearrangement links TRBV20-1 to TRBJ2-1; no reliable D call. CDR3 length: 12 amino acids. V gave up 8 bases and J gave up 10 bases, with 18 bases separating them. The V gene's germline CDR1 is DFQATT and CDR2 SNEGSKA (reference sequence). The CDR3: CSTKDPTREQFF. As DNA, the CDR3 is TGCAGTACAAAGGATCCGACGCGGGAGCAGTTCTTC.

V and J are TRBV9 and TRBJ1-6; D unresolved. V was clipped by 0 bases and J by 7 bases, with 8 bases between them. Germline V gene data show CDR1 as SGDLS and CDR2 as YYNGEE. The CDR3 extends over 14 amino acids. In DNA form, the CDR3 reads TGTGCCAGCAGCGTAGAGGAGTGGAATTCACCCCTCCACTTT. It translates to CASSVEEWNSPLHF.

This clonotype has more than one count but fewer than ten. The gene calls are TRBV12-3 or TRBV12-4 and TRBJ2-2; perhaps D is TRBD1 or TRBD2 (6 bases each). This CDR3 has 16 residues. V gave up 5 bases and J gave up 0 bases, with 13 bases separating them. CDR3 sequence reads: CASSPFGGPNTGELFF. CDR3 nucleotides: TGTGCCAGCAGTCCGTTTGGGGGGCCGAACACCGGGGAGCTGTTTTTT.

This clonotype was detected ten times or more. V gene TRBV7-2 combines with J gene TRBJ2-2, with a weak D call TRBD1 (6 bases). CDR3 length: 17 residues. From germline, CDR1 is SGHTA and CDR2 FQGNSA. Trimming removed 4 bases at V and 3 bases at J, with 18 bases between. The CDR3 here is CASSSPDGGWYTGELFF. For the CDR3, the DNA is TGTGCCAGCAGCTCCCCAGATGGGGGCTGGTACACCGGGGAGCTGTTTTTT.

The table lists this clonotype with many counts. The chain has TRBV4-3 and TRBJ2-1; 14 bases agree with TRBD2. Trimming at V came to 0 bases and at J to 15 bases, leaving 7 bases not matched to a gene. Germline-derived CDR1 and CDR2 are LGHNA and YSLEER. This CDR3 is built from 15 residues. CDR3 protein: CASSQDLVGLAGGFF. CDR3 nucleotide sequence: TGCGCCAGCAGCCAAGATCTTGTCGGACTAGCGGGGGGGTTCTTC.

The CDR3 sequence is CASSLVAGSYNEQFF. The CDR3 region has the DNA TGTGCCAGCAGCTTAGTTGCGGGGTCCTACAATGAGCAGTTCTTC. The chain carries TRBV7-2 and TRBJ2-1, with D possibly being TRBD2 (6 bases). Trimming cost V 1 base and J 1 base, with 8 bases left between them. The CDR3 is 15 residues long. CDR1 and CDR2 from the germline V gene are SGHTA and FQGNSA.